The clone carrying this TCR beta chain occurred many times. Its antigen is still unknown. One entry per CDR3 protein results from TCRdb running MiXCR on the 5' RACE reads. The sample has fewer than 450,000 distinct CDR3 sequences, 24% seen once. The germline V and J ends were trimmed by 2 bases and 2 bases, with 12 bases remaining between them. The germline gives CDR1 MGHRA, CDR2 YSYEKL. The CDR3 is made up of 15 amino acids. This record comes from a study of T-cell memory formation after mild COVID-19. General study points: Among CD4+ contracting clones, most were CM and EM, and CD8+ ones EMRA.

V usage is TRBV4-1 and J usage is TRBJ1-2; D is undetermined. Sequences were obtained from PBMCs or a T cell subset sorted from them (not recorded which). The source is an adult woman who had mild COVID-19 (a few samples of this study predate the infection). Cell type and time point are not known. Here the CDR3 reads CASSQLFPRNYGYTF. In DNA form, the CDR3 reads TGCGCCAGCAGCCAACTTTTCCCCCGAAACTATGGCTACACCTTC.